This T cell receptor beta chain was captured by sequencing in a study of CD8 T cells in ankylosing spondylitis. Quantitative molecular-barcoded 5'-RACE generated the TCR beta libraries. Each CDR3 protein is one row after TCRdb ran MiXCR on the 5' RACE reads. This table holds around 120,000 distinct CDR3 sequences, 12% to 15% found once. This clonotype was observed a few times. After removal of 5 bases from V and 4 bases from J, the junction contained 13 bases not matched to a gene. The CDR3 covers 17 residues. From germline, CDR1 is SGHTA and CDR2 FQGNSA. Input material: blood, either unsorted or a sorted T cell fraction (not recorded which). This clonotype was sampled from a female donor with ankylosing spondylitis or in good health (not recorded which). The J gene is TRBJ2-1, the V gene TRBV7-2, with 8 bases lining up with TRBD2. Written as DNA, the CDR3 is TGTGCCAGCAGCGAGTCAGTTGGAGCGGGGGTGTACAATGAGCAGTTCTTC. Translated: CASSESVGAGVYNEQFF. Variable domain in full (rest from reference TRBV7-2 and TRBJ2-1): GAGVSQSPSNKVTEKGKDVELRCDPISGHTALYWYRQSLGQGLEFLIYFQGNSAPDKSGLPSDRFSAERTGGSVSTLTIQRTQQEDSAVYLCASSESVGAGVYNEQFFGPGTRLTVL.